This T cell receptor beta chain is drawn from a study of synovial regulatory T cells in juvenile arthritis (dated by TCRdb to between 2015 and 2017). Background on the whole study: Among the sequenced patients, a few were classified as therapy-naive, methotrexate plus infliximab was given to one, methotrexate was given to over five, and treatment information was unavailable for one. TCRbeta CDR3 repertoires of blood iaTreg cells, other blood Treg cells and synovial fluid Treg cells from matched patient samples were compared in the study. Effector T cell subsets from the study cohort were also sequenced for comparisons, but the Treg dataset by itself includes only blood Treg cells and synovial fluid Treg cells. Treg and Teff subsets from about a dozen JIA patients with active disease were included in the TCR repertoire comparisons.

Library preparation used the immunoSEQ multiplex PCR assay. TCRbeta CDR3 sequencing was carried out by Adaptive Biotechnologies. The original methods were these. Repertoire similarity was assessed with the Chao-modified Jaccard index and with the median clonotype overlap from 200 random subsamples of equal sample size. The similarity analyses were based on either productive nucleotide sequences or amino acid sequences translated in silico. Hierarchical clustering with single linkage and t-SNE based on Chao-modified Jaccard distances were applied for the comparison of repertoires. Repertoire diversity was measured with the Renyi index after sample size normalisation across a range of alpha values. The immuneACCESS repertoire file appears here via TCRdb, limited to in-frame rearrangements. These files lack a portion of the clones; in checked studies, under half of the deficit traces to unresolved V genes, and the cause of the others is not known. From that table come the V and J calls and clone size; the DNA was used to work out D and trimming. The table kept for this sample lists about 10,000 clones. The biggest ten clones account for under 0.45% of the sample.

The germline V gene sets CDR1 to MNHNS and CDR2 to SASEGT. Measured from the cysteine to the phenylalanine, the CDR3 is 15 residues long. Only the protein is available. What the study reported, not specific to this receptor: More CDR3 sequences were shared by synovial Treg cells with iaTreg cells than with other blood Treg cells, and a closer relation was confirmed by Chao-Jaccard similarity. Compared with other blood Treg cells, blood iaTreg cells had lower TCR diversity, a finding consistent with antigen-driven expansion. Across patients, iaTreg TCR repertoires were largely private and overlapped partially with synovial Teff repertoires and blood CPL repertoires.

Notes on this clone: Its cognate antigen has yet to be identified.

TCR repertoire donors were about 11 juvenile idiopathic arthritis patients with active disease who had not reached inactive disease, 3 polyarticular and 8 oligoarticular. The median age of the TCR-sequenced patients was about 11 years (range roughly 2.2-25), and their median disease duration was roughly seven years (range 0.2-19.1). Samples for TCR repertoire analysis were collected at two centres in Italy. Peripheral blood mononuclear cells were isolated by Histopaque-1077 density gradient and cryopreserved in around 90% FCS with about 10% DMSO. The chain couples TRBV6-1 to TRBJ1-5; TCRdb proposes TRBD1, but this gene call is untestable without DNA. This sequence originates from a donor aged 2-30 years with juvenile idiopathic arthritis. The material sequenced was Treg cells from blood. The cell subset or site label, read with the paper, signifies: remaining (HLA-DR-negative) circulating blood Treg cells. This receptor has the CDR3 CASSGQGVSNQPQHF.